The T cell receptor beta chain described here comes from a study of graft-versus-host responses after intestinal transplantation. Study context: Transplant types were multivisceral, liver-intestinal, or isolated intestinal.

The CDR3 has 15 amino acids. The V gene's germline CDR1 is SGHTA and CDR2 FQGNSA. V was pared by 7 bases and J by 2 bases, with 18 bases between. Concerning this clone: The antigen is unknown.

Study-wide results and caveats: GvH clones appeared in recipient marrow, some first in ileum or blood. In patients with graft-donor T cell macrochimerism, allograft graft-versus-host to host-versus-graft clonal ratios were high.

The data were produced by immunoSEQ multiplex PCR, yet TCRdb's version contains in-frame clones alone and is incomplete. Of about 40,000 clones listed, less than 95% are singletons. The starting material was PBMCs, obtained approximately 310 days after intestinal transplant. The genes are TRBV7-2 and TRBJ2-7; D gene ambiguous. The TCR comes from a human patient who received an intestinal transplant, so some T cells may come from the graft donor. The chain's CDR3 is CASNQQSRQPYEQYF. In DNA form, the CDR3 reads TGTGCCAGCAACCAGCAATCGAGACAACCCTACGAGCAGTACTTC.